The entry below gives a single T cell receptor beta chain sequence along with its context. This CDR3 has 18 amino acids. V dropped 3 bases and J dropped 1; count of bases not matched to a gene: 7. Germline V gene lookup returns CDR1 KGHDR and CDR2 SFDVKD. Per the original data handling: Amplified reference gene primers provided the basis for estimating nucleated cell counts. Sequencing used immunoSEQ multiplex PCR; TCRdb keeps in-frame clones, though not all of them. For V, J and clone size, that table is used; D and trimming come from the DNA. The sample lists about 56,000 clones, roughly 80% occurring once. This entry is derived from a study of blood T cell repertoires in COVID-19. Study-wide context: Samples representing acute and convalescent COVID-19 were sourced from the United States, Italy and Spain. T cells, B-cell-depleted T cells, or PBMCs supplied cDNA or gDNA.

This clonotype originated in a woman aged 80 or over with acute or convalescent COVID-19. The sequenced material came from peripheral blood. The rearrangement uses TRBV24-1 and TRBJ2-1; 11 nucleotides align to TRBD2. CDR3 amino acids: CATSDLAGGRRSYNEQFF. DNA of the CDR3: TGTGCCACCAGTGATCTAGCGGGGGGCCGCCGATCCTACAATGAGCAGTTCTTC.